Following are 9 T cell receptor beta chains from one sample sequenced in a study of cytomegalovirus exposure and HLA in healthy donors. Primers for the PCR totalled 60 Vbeta and 13 Jbeta. This table comes from immunoSEQ multiplex PCR, and its TCRdb copy is limited to in-frame clones, with some not included. This table has some 180,000 clones, approximately 85% appearing once. Source material: PBMCs. These receptors originate from a woman between 45 and 60 years old in good health and CMV-seronegative.

This chain links TRBV5-6 with TRBJ2-1; 13 nucleotides match TRBD2. V shed 2 bases and J 12 bases; nucleotides not matched to a gene: 8. The CDR3 is made up of 15 amino acids. Germline CDR1 SGHDT, CDR2 YYEEEE. In DNA form, the CDR3 reads TGTGCCAGCAGCTTTTGGACTAGCGGGAGTTGGGGGCAGTTCTTC. Protein: CASSFWTSGSWGQFF. Together with reference TRBV5-6 and TRBJ2-1, the CDR3 gives the full variable domain: DAGVTQSPTHLIKTRGQQVTLRCSPKSGHDTVSWYQQALGQGPQFIFQYYEEEERQRGNFPDRFSGHQFPNYSSELNVNALLLGDSALYLCASSFWTSGSWGQFFGPGTRLTVL.

The V and J genes are TRBV7-3 and TRBJ2-7; D is perhaps TRBD1 (6 bases). The V end lost 2 bases, the J end lost 0 bases, and 14 bases lay between the germline ends. This CDR3 has 16 amino acids. Per the germline V gene, CDR1 is SGHTA and CDR2 is FQGTGA. The CDR3 nucleotides read TGTGCCAGCAGCTTACGTCCCGGGACAACCTCCTACGAGCAGTACTTC. Its protein product is CASSLRPGTTSYEQYF.

V is TRBV6-5 and J is TRBJ1-3; 7 bases are shared with TRBD1. Germline V gene sequence: CDR1 MNHEY, CDR2 SVGAGI. This CDR3 region has 15 residues. V was clipped by 8 bases and J by 0 bases; unmatched bases: 7. CDR3 in DNA: TGTGCCAGCTCCCCGGACAGGAGCTCTGGAAACACCATATATTTT. Translation gives CASSPDRSSGNTIYF.

The rearrangement uses TRBV5-4 and TRBJ2-5; 10 bases map to TRBD1. J gave up 5 bases and V 3 bases, and 1 base lay outside the gene matches. Germline CDR1 reads SGHNT; CDR2 reads YYREEE (reference sequence). There are 13 residues in the CDR3. CDR3 DNA: TGTGCCAGCAGCTGGGACAGGGGCGAGACCCAGTACTTC. This encodes CASSWDRGETQYF.

In nucleotides, the CDR3 is TGTGCCAGCAGGGACGGGAGGGTCTACGAGCAGTACTTC. It codes for CASRDGRVYEQYF. The chain recombines TRBV6-1 with TRBJ2-7; 8 bases map to TRBD2. Germline-derived CDR1 and CDR2 are MNHNS and SASEGT. The J segment lost 3 bases and the V segment lost 6 bases, leaving 4 bases of the junction unmatched. The CDR3 has 13 residues.

This chain's CDR3 is CASSPGGALSYEQYF. In DNA, the CDR3 is TGTGCCAGCAGTCCGGGGGGGGCACTCTCCTACGAGCAGTACTTC. The chain combines TRBV28 with TRBJ2-7; 8 positions match TRBD2. V gave up 5 bases and J gave up 0 bases; unmatched junction bases: 6. Per the germline V gene, CDR1 is MDHEN and CDR2 is SYDVKM. There are 15 residues in the CDR3.

The chain recombines TRBV28 with TRBJ1-2, with 7 bases aligning to TRBD1. This CDR3 has 13 amino acids. J lost 1 base, V lost 5 bases, and 1 base had no gene match. In germline, CDR1 is MDHEN, CDR2 SYDVKM. The CDR3 nucleotides are TGTGCCAGCAGTCAGGGGGTTAACTATGGCTACACCTTC. This gives the protein CASSQGVNYGYTF.

This chain joins TRBV27 and TRBJ2-7; D not resolved. V was pared by 5 bases and J by 2 bases, with 10 bases between. Per germline, CDR1 MNHEY and CDR2 SMNVEV (reference sequence). This CDR3 contains 13 residues. This chain's CDR3 is CASSRGVAYEQYF. The CDR3 bases are TGTGCCAGCAGTCGCGGAGTTGCCTACGAGCAGTACTTC.

The chain carries TRBV5-8 and TRBJ2-1, with D perhaps TRBD2 (5 bases). Germline loops: CDR1 SGHTS, CDR2 YDEGEE. V was shortened by 2 bases and J by 4 bases, with 10 bases between the two germline ends. The CDR3 covers 14 residues. CDR3 bases: TGTGCCAGCAGCTTATGGCGGGCTTACAATGAGCAGTTCTTC. Translating gives CASSLWRAYNEQFF.